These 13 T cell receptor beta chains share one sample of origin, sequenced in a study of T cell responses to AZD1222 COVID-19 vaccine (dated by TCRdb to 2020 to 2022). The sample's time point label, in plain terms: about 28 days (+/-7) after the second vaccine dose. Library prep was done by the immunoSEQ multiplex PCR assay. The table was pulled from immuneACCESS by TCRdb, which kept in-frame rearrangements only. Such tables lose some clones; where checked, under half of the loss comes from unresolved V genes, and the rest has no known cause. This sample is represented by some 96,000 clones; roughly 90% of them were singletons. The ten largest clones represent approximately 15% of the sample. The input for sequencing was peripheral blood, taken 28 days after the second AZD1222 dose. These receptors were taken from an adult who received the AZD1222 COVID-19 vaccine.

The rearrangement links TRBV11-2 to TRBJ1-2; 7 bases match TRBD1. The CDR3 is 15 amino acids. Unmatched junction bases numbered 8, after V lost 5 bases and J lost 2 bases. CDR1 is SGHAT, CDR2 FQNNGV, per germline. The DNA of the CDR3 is TGTGCCAGCAGCCCCTCAGGGGGTCCCAACTATGGCTACACCTTC. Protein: CASSPSGGPNYGYTF.

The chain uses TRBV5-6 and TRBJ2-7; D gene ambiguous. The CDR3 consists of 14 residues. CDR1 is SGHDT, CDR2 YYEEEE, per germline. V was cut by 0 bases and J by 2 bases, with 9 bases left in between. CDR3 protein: CASSLAPSAYEQYF. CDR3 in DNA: TGTGCCAGCAGCTTGGCCCCCAGCGCCTACGAGCAGTACTTC.

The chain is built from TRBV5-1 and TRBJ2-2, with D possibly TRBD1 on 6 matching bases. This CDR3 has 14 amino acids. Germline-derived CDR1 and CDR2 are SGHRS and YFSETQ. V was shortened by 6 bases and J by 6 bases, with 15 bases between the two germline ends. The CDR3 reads CASTREGGPGELFF. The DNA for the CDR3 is TGCGCCAGCACCCGGGAAGGGGGTCCCGGGGAGCTGTTTTTT.

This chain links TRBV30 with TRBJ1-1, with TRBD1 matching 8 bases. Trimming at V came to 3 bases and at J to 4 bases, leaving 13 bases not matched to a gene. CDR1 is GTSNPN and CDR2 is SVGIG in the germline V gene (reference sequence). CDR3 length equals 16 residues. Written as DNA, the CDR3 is TGTGCCTGGAGCCTTAGTCCAGGGGGCATCGCCACTGAAGCTTTCTTT. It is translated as CAWSLSPGGIATEAFF.

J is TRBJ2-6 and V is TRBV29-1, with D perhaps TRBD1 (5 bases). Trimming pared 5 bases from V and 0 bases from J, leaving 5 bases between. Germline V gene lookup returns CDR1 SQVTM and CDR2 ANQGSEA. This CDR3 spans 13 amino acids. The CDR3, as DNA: TGCAGCGTTCAGGGCTCTGGGGCCAACGTCCTGACTTTC. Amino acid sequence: CSVQGSGANVLTF.

In DNA, the CDR3 is TGTGCCAGCAGGGGGACAGGGACTTACAATGAGCAGTTCTTC. Its translation is CASRGTGTYNEQFF. This rearrangement joins TRBV2 to TRBJ2-1; TRBD1 matches at 9 bases. Unmatched junction bases numbered 4, after V lost 6 bases and J lost 4 bases. This CDR3 region has 14 residues. Germline V CDR1 and CDR2: SNHLY, FYNNEI.

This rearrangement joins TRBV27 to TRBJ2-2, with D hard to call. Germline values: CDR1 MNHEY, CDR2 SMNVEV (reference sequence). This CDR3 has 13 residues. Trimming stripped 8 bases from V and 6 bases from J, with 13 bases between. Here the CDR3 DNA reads TGTGCCAGCGCTACGGACGTTCCCGGGGAGCTGTTTTTT. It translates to CASATDVPGELFF.

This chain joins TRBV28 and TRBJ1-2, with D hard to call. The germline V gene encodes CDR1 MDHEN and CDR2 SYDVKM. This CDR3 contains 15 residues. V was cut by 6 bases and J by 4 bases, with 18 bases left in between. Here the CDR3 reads CASSIQVNRAYGYTF. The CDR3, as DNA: TGTGCCAGCAGCATACAAGTAAATCGAGCCTATGGCTACACCTTC.

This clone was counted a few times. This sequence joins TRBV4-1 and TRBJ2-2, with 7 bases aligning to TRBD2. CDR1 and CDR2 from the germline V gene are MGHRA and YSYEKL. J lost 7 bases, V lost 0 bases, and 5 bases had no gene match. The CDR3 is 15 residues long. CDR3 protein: CASSQEGRAGGELFF. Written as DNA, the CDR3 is TGCGCCAGCAGCCAAGAAGGGAGGGCCGGCGGGGAGCTGTTTTTT.

The CDR3 spells CASENRVGDYGYTF. CDR3 DNA: TGTGCCAGTGAAAACAGGGTAGGAGACTATGGCTACACCTTC. The chain carries TRBV19 and TRBJ1-2, with a tentative D call TRBD1 (6 bases). CDR1 is LNHDA and CDR2 is SQIVND in the germline V gene (reference sequence). Between the trimmed V and J ends, which lost 8 bases and 3 bases, there was a span of 16 bases. There are 14 residues in the CDR3.

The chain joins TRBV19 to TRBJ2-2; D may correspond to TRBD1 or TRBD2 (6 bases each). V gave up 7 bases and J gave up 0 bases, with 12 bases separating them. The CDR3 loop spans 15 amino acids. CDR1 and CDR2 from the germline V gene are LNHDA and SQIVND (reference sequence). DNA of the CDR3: TGTGCCAGTAATAGAGGGGGGTCGAACACCGGGGAGCTGTTTTTT. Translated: CASNRGGSNTGELFF.

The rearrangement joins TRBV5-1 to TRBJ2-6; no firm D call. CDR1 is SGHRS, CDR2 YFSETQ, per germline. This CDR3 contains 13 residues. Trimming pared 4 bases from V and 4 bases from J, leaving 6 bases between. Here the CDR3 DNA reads TGCGCCAGCAGCGAACAGGGGGCCAACGTCCTGACTTTC. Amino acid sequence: CASSEQGANVLTF.

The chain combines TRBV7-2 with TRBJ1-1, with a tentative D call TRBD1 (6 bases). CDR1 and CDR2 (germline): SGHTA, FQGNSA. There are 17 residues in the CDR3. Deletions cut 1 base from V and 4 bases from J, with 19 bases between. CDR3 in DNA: TGTGCCAGCAGCTTAGTGGGAGGGGGGCTTGGTGCCACTGAAGCTTTCTTT. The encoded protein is CASSLVGGGLGATEAFF.